This T cell receptor (beta chain) was recorded in a study of CD8 T cells in ankylosing spondylitis. General study results and limits: The disease-linked clones had a CD8+ phenotype and low blood frequencies. Both synovial fluid and blood in reactive arthritis had previously been reported to carry some motif variants. A TCR beta motif of several highly homologous variants seemed to mark ankylosing spondylitis blood.

TCRdb recomputed calls from the 5' RACE reads with MiXCR, one row per CDR3 protein. The top ten clones hold about 15% of a sample with 390,000 or so distinct CDR3 sequences, around 22% of them seen once. Worth noting for this clonotype: Antigen unknown.

CDR3 length: 16 amino acids. Germline loops: CDR1 SGDLS, CDR2 YYNGEE. V was clipped by 5 bases and J by 5 bases; unmatched bases: 13. This TCR came from a male donor with ankylosing spondylitis. This rearrangement joins TRBV9 to TRBJ2-5, with 9 nucleotides matching TRBD1. The sample taken for sequencing was blood, either unsorted or a sorted T cell fraction (not recorded which). CDR3 nucleotides: TGTGCCAGCAGGCTATCCCGGGACAGGGACTGGGAGACCCAGTACTTC. As protein: CASRLSRDRDWETQYF.